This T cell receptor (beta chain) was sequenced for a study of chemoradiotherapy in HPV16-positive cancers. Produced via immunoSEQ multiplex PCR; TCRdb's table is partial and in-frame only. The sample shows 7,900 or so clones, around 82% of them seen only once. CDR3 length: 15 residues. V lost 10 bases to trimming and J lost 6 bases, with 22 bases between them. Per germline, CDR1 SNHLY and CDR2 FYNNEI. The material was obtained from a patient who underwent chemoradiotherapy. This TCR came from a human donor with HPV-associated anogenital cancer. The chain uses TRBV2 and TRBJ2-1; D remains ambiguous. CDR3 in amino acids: CATFGVEGPLNEQFF. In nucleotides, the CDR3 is TGTGCCACCTTTGGGGTCGAAGGCCCACTCAATGAGCAGTTCTTC.